The TCR beta chain described here comes from a study of post-analysis software for immune sequencing data. Study details: Patients with relapsing-remitting, secondary progressive and progressive-relapsing multiple sclerosis courses were all represented. General study points: Normalized Chao1 diversity was significantly reduced in patients versus controls.

A word on this clonotype: Its specificity is not known.

Prepared libraries of TCR beta cDNA carried unique molecular identifiers. It was from approximately 0.91 to 9.4 million T cells that approximately 500,000 cDNA molecules came. TCRdb reanalysed the PCR reads using MiXCR and keeps one entry per CDR3 protein. The table lists 740,000 or so distinct CDR3 sequences, roughly half of them singletons. Specimen: blood. The receptor comes from a girl aged 5-17 years with multiple sclerosis.

The CDR3 nucleotides read TGTGCCAGCAGCTTTACTAGCGTAACTGAGCAGTTCTTC. Amino acid sequence: CASSFTSVTEQFF. This chain joins TRBV7-2 and TRBJ2-1; 7 nucleotides align to TRBD2. The V and J ends lost 3 bases and 9 bases, in that order; junction bases with no gene match: 5. Germline V gene lookup returns CDR1 SGHTA and CDR2 FQGNSA. This CDR3 comprises 13 residues.